Below, 11 T cell receptor beta chains from the same sample are listed, as sequenced in a study of identifying expanded T cells in peripheral blood (dated by TCRdb to about 2019). The library relied on the immunoSEQ multiplex PCR assay. Drawn from immuneACCESS, this table holds only the in-frame rearrangements with V and J called that TCRdb kept. Clones are partly lost; checked studies trace under half to an unresolved V gene and leave the rest unexplained. Within this sample are about 130,000 clones, with less than 90% of them counted one time only. The ten largest clones represent 7% to 10% of the sample. Input material: blood. These receptors were collected from a person aged 18 to 69 in good health.

A single count supports this clone. CDR3 nucleotide sequence: TGTGCCAGCAGCAATGCAGAGGGGGGGAAGCCCCAGCATTTT. It encodes CASSNAEGGKPQHF. The genes are TRBV21-1 and TRBJ1-5. TRBV21-1 is termed a pseudogene. The CDR3 totals 14 residues.

The chain couples TRBV5-8 to TRBJ2-1; possible D gene TRBD1, 6 bases. The CDR3 is made up of 14 amino acids. V gave up 2 bases and J gave up 0 bases, with 6 bases separating them. Germline V gene data show CDR1 as SGHTS and CDR2 as YDEGEE. The CDR3 DNA sequence: TGTGCCAGCAGCTTAGGGGGCTCCTACAATGAGCAGTTCTTC. This sequence encodes CASSLGGSYNEQFF.

The chain employs TRBV7-2 and TRBJ2-5; unclear D gene. Trimming shortened V by 2 bases and J by 9 bases, and 13 bases separated the two germline ends. Germline-derived CDR1 and CDR2 are SGHTA and FQGNSA. CDR3 length equals 13 residues. The CDR3 DNA sequence: TGTGCCAGCAGCTTAAGGCAGCTCACGTCCCAGTACTTC. It yields the protein CASSLRQLTSQYF.

V usage is TRBV19 and J usage is TRBJ1-3, with D uncertain. The CDR3 is 16 amino acids. Trimming removed 2 bases at V and 0 bases at J, with 11 bases between. Germline CDR1 is LNHDA and CDR2 is SQIVND (reference sequence). The CDR3 here is CASSIRTASSGNTIYF. CDR3 DNA sequence: TGTGCCAGTAGTATAAGAACCGCTAGCTCTGGAAACACCATATATTTT.

CDR3 residues: CASKARVTEAFF. The CDR3 DNA reads TGTGCCAGCAAGGCCAGGGTCACTGAAGCTTTCTTT. The chain is built from TRBV28 and TRBJ1-1; D is perhaps TRBD1 (5 bases). This CDR3 has 12 amino acids. Germline assignment: CDR1 MDHEN and CDR2 SYDVKM. Trimming cost V 7 bases and J 4 bases, with 10 bases left between them.

This chain uses TRBV4-2 with TRBJ2-2; TRBD2 agrees at 8 bases. The CDR3 is 18 amino acids. With 1 base clipped from V and 3 bases from J, the junction kept 10 bases outside the gene matches. From germline, CDR1 is LGHNA and CDR2 YNFKEQ. In DNA, the CDR3 is TGTGCCAGCAGCCAAGTTAGCCAGCGGGAGATGGACACCGGGGAGCTGTTTTTT. This gives the protein CASSQVSQREMDTGELFF.

The sample holds a few counts of this clone. This chain connects TRBV7-9 to TRBJ2-1, with TRBD2 as a possible D gene (5 bases). The CDR3 contains 13 residues. The V gene lost 2 bases and the J gene lost 9 bases, with 11 bases spanning the gap. Germline CDR1 reads SEHNR; CDR2 reads FQNEAQ (reference sequence). The CDR3 loop reads CASSLTYEGEQFF. CDR3 sequence (DNA): TGTGCCAGCAGCTTAACTTATGAGGGTGAGCAGTTCTTC.

The chain combines TRBV27 with TRBJ2-5; no reliable D call. Judging by the DNA end, TRBJ2-7 fits better; the J call may be wrong. Germline loops: CDR1 MNHEY, CDR2 SMNVEV (reference sequence). There are 13 residues in the CDR3. CDR3 amino acids: CASSPWGPYEQYF. Here the CDR3 DNA reads TGTGCCAGCAGTCCATGGGGTCCCTACGAGCAGTACTTC.

The rearrangement links TRBV4-2 to TRBJ2-3; no definite D call. This CDR3 region has 17 residues. Germline V gene sequence: CDR1 LGHNA, CDR2 YNFKEQ. V shed 0 bases and J shed 4 bases, with 17 bases lying between them. CDR3 in amino acids: CASSQEVPRRGPDTQYF. The CDR3, as DNA: TGTGCCAGCAGCCAAGAGGTACCTCGCCGTGGCCCAGATACGCAGTATTTT.

This chain connects TRBV19 to TRBJ1-3; D not resolved. The CDR3 spans 13 residues. The V end was cut by 7 bases, the J end by 0 bases, with 7 bases between. CDR1 and CDR2 (germline): LNHDA, SQIVND (reference sequence). CDR3 region: CASINRSGNTIYF. In nucleotides, the CDR3 is TGTGCCAGTATAAACCGCTCTGGAAACACCATATATTTT.

This chain uses TRBV28 with TRBJ2-5; the D gene could be TRBD1 or TRBD2 (6 bases each). This CDR3 contains 14 residues. V dropped 9 bases and J dropped 5 bases, with 19 bases sitting between them. Germline CDR1 is MDHEN and CDR2 is SYDVKM. The CDR3 bases are TGTGCCAGTTACCCCCCCGGGGGCGGGGAGACCCAGTACTTC. Translated: CASYPPGGGETQYF.